The T cell receptor (beta chain) described here comes from a study of cytomegalovirus exposure and HLA in healthy donors. Findings and limits, study-wide: According to a later analysis, TCR clusters from the first cohort tended to co-occur in the approximately 130 validation repertoires. The study put 150 to 200 TCR beta chains on its list as cytomegalovirus-associated.

Concerning this clone itself: Antigen: not known.

The germline gives CDR1 MGHRA, CDR2 YSYEKL. This CDR3 comprises 15 residues. Between the trimmed V and J ends, which lost 1 base and 0 bases, there was a span of 10 bases. Here immunoSEQ multiplex PCR was the method, and the copy in TCRdb shows in-frame clones only, minus some. The sample holds approximately 180,000 clones, approximately 90% seen once. This chain joins TRBV4-1 and TRBJ2-7; D unclear. The material sequenced was PBMCs. This receptor was obtained from a woman aged 25 to 39 in good health and CMV-seronegative. CDR3 DNA: TGCGCCAGCAGCCAAGCGCTACCAAGCTCCTACGAGCAGTACTTC. This codes for CASSQALPSSYEQYF.